A selection of T cell receptor beta chains follows, all from one sample in a study of Ad26.COV2.S vaccination and SARS-CoV-2 variants. Assay used: immunoSEQ multiplex PCR; TCRdb lists only in-frame clones, some missing. The table has hundreds of thousands of clones, roughly 90% seen once. This material consisted of peripheral blood, taken in a trial of Ad26.COV2.S vaccine versus placebo. These receptors came from a person between 18 and 59 years old who received the Ad26.COV2.S COVID-19 vaccine or a placebo. The CDR3 runs from the conserved cysteine through the conserved F or W. D genes are given only for firm matches. A clone size is listed for some rows: how often the clone was seen (once, few, many), or a class if it is expanded.

d_gene,j_gene,abundance,v_gene,CDR3aa,CDR3nt
NA,TRBJ2-6,once,TRBV5-6,CASSFRQGTSGANVLTF,TGTGCCAGCAGCTTCCGACAAGGAACCTCTGGGGCCAACGTCCTGACTTTC
NA,TRBJ2-2,NA,TRBV5-1,CASSFLAGFDTGELFF,TGCGCCAGCAGCTTTCTGGCCGGCTTTGACACCGGGGAGCTGTTTTTT
TRBD2,TRBJ2-6,NA,TRBV28,CASTPSGLAGGDSGANVLTF,TGTGCCAGCACCCCCTCGGGACTAGCGGGGGGAGACTCTGGGGCCAACGTCCTGACTTTC
NA,TRBJ1-1,NA,TRBV7-9,CASSLGWINTNTEAFF,TGTGCCAGCAGCTTAGGGTGGATCAACACCAACACTGAAGCTTTCTTT
NA,TRBJ1-4,NA,TRBV9,CASSVGGGGGEKLFF,TGTGCCAGCAGCGTCGGAGGGGGAGGAGGAGAAAAACTGTTTTTT
NA,TRBJ2-7,NA,TRBV30,CAWSVVDNEQYF,TGTGCCTGGAGTGTAGTAGACAACGAGCAGTACTTC
NA,TRBJ2-1,NA,TRBV4-3,CASSQVTNSYNEQFF,TGCGCCAGCAGCCAAGTAACCAACTCCTACAATGAGCAGTTCTTC
NA,TRBJ1-5,NA,TRBV30,CAWSDGGRSNQPQHF,TGTGCCTGGAGCGATGGGGGACGGAGCAATCAGCCCCAGCATTTT
TRBD2,TRBJ2-1,once,TRBV19,CASSRASGMYNEQFF,TGTGCCAGTAGTCGGGCTAGCGGGATGTACAATGAGCAGTTCTTC
NA,TRBJ1-5,NA,TRBV6-4,CASSIDRNQPQHF,TGTGCCAGCAGTATCGACAGAAATCAGCCCCAGCATTTT
NA,TRBJ1-1,few,TRBV6-2/TRBV6-3,CASSLGYNTEAFF,TGTGCCAGCAGTTTGGGTTACAACACTGAAGCTTTCTTT
TRBD2,TRBJ2-5,NA,TRBV5-1,CASSLKAGVQETQYF,TGCGCCAGCAGCTTGAAGGCGGGGGTCCAAGAGACCCAGTACTTC
NA,TRBJ1-1,NA,TRBV30,CAWSGDVNTEAFF,TGTGCCTGGAGCGGGGACGTTAACACTGAAGCTTTCTTT